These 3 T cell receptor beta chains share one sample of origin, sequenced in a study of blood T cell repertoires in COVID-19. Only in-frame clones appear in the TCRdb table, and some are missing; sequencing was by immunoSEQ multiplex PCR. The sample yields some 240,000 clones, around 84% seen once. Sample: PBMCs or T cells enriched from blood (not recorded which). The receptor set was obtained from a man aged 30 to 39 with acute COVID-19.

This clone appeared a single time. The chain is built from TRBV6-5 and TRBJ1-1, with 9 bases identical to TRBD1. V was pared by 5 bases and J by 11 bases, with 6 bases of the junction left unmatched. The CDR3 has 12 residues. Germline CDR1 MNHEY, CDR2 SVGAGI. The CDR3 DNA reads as TGTGCCAGCAGTCTAACAGGGGGCAGTGCTTTCTTT. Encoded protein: CASSLTGGSAFF.

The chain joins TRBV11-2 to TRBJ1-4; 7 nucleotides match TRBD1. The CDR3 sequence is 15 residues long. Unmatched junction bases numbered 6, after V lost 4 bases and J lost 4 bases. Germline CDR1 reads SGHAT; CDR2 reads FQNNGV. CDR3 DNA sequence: TGTGCCAGCAGCTCTGGACAGGCGCTTAATGAAAAACTGTTTTTT. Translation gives CASSSGQALNEKLFF. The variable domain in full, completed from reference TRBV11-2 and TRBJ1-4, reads EAGVAQSPRYKIIEKRQSVAFWCNPISGHATLYWYQQILGQGPKLLIQFQNNGVVDDSQLPKDRFSAERLKGVDSTLKIQPAKLEDSAVYLCASSSGQALNEKLFFGSGTQLSVL.

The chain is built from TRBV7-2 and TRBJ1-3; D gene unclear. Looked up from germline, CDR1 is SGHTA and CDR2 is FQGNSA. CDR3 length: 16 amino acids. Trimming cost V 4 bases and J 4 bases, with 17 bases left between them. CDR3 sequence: CASSSNRPFSGNTIYF. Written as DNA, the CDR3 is TGTGCCAGCAGCTCCAACAGACCGTTCAGCGGAAACACCATATATTTT.